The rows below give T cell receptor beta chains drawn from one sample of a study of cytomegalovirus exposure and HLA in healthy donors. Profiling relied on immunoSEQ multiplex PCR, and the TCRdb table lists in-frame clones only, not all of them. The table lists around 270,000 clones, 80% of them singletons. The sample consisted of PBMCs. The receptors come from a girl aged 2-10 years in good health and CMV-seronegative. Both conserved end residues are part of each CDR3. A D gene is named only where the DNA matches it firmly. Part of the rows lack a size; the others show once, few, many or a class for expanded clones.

TGTGCCACGGAGGGAGCCTTGAACACTGAAGCTTTCTTT | CATEGALNTEAFF | TRBJ1-1 | . | TRBV5-4 | once
TGTGCCATCGACCCGGGACAGGGCACAAATACGCAGTATTTT | CAIDPGQGTNTQYF | TRBJ2-3 | TRBD1 | TRBV10-3 | once
TGTGCCAGCAGGCTTGTGGCCGGGACCTACGAGCAGTACTTC | CASRLVAGTYEQYF | TRBJ2-7 | . | TRBV6-5 | .
TGCAGCGTCCCGGGACAGGGGACTAATGAAAAACTGTTTTTT | CSVPGQGTNEKLFF | TRBJ1-4 | TRBD1 | TRBV29-1 | .
TGCAGCGTTCAGGGTCGCCGATGGGACAGGGGTGGCTACACCTTC | CSVQGRRWDRGGYTF | TRBJ1-2 | TRBD1 | TRBV29-1 | .
TGTGCCAGCAGCCCCGGGGGGACGGCGGGGACCCAGTACTTC | CASSPGGTAGTQYF | TRBJ2-5 | TRBD2 | TRBV4-2 | .
TGTGCCAGCAGCTCCCCCCGGGGGGCATACGAGCAGTACTTC | CASSSPRGAYEQYF | TRBJ2-7 | . | TRBV27 | .
TGTGCCATCGAGGCAGGAGGTAATTCACCCCTCCACTTT | CAIEAGGNSPLHF | TRBJ1-6 | . | TRBV10-3 | .
TGTGCCTGGAGTGTAGCGGGAGGATACGAGCAGTACTTC | CAWSVAGGYEQYF | TRBJ2-7 | TRBD2 | TRBV30 | .
TGTGCCAGCAGGACCCAAGGGGGCCGTAACTATGGCTACACCTTC | CASRTQGGRNYGYTF | TRBJ1-2 | TRBD1 | TRBV28 | .
TGTGCCAGCAGCTTAGGTGCCCTGGCTAGCGGCCCCTACGAGCAGTACTTC | CASSLGALASGPYEQYF | TRBJ2-7 | TRBD2 | TRBV11-2 | .
TGTGCCAGCAGCGTACTAGCAAGCGCCAATGAGCAGTTCTTC | CASSVLASANEQFF | TRBJ2-1 | . | TRBV9 | .
TGTGCCAGCTCACCCGGGACAGGGGACTTCTATGGCTACACCTTC | CASSPGTGDFYGYTF | TRBJ1-2 | TRBD1 | TRBV18 | .
TGCAGCGTTGCGGGAGGGCCGGTCAACGAGCAGTACTTC | CSVAGGPVNEQYF | TRBJ2-7 | TRBD2 | TRBV29-1 | .
TGTGCCAGCAGTTTGGGACAGGGTTTTAAGCCCCAGCATTTT | CASSLGQGFKPQHF | TRBJ1-5 | TRBD1 | TRBV28 | .
TGTGCCAGCAGCTTGGAAAGATTCCGAGGCACCGGGGAGCTGTTTTTT | CASSLERFRGTGELFF | TRBJ2-2 | . | TRBV5-5 | .
TGTGCCAGCAGCCCGATCCAACAGGGTTCGCGAAATGAGCAGTTCTTC | CASSPIQQGSRNEQFF | TRBJ2-1 | . | TRBV7-8 | .
TGTGCCAGCAGTGAGGGGATAGCGGGAGGTTTAGATACGCAGTATTTT | CASSEGIAGGLDTQYF | TRBJ2-3 | TRBD2 | TRBV2 | .
TGTGCCAGCAGCCCCCAGACAGGGGTAGTAGATGAGCAGTTCTTC | CASSPQTGVVDEQFF | TRBJ2-1 | TRBD1 | TRBV7-3 | .
TGTGCCAGCAGTGAATTAGTGACTAGCGGAAGCACAGATACGCAGTATTTT | CASSELVTSGSTDTQYF | TRBJ2-3 | TRBD2 | TRBV6-1 | .
TGTGCCAGCAGTTTACCCCTAATTATCCAGAGGAATCAGCCCCAGCATTTT | CASSLPLIIQRNQPQHF | TRBJ1-5 | . | TRBV28 | .
TGTGCCTGGAACGGACAGGGGGCAAGTGAGCAGTACTTC | CAWNGQGASEQYF | TRBJ2-7 | TRBD1 | TRBV30 | .